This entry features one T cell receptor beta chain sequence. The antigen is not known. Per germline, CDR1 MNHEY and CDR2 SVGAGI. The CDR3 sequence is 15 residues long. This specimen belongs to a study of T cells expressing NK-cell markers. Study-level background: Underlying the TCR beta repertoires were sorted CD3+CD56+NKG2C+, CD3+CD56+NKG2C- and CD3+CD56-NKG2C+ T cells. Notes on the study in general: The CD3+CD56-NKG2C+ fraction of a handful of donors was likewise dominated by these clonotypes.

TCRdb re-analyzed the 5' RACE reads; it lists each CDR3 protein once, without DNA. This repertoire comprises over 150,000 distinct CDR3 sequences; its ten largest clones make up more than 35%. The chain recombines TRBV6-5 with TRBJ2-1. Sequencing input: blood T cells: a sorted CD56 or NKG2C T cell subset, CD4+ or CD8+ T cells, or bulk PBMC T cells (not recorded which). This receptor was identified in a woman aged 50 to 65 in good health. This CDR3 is CASSYDRAVYNEQFF.